These 11 T cell receptor beta chains originate from one sample sequenced in a study of blood T cell repertoires in COVID-19. Profiling relied on immunoSEQ multiplex PCR, and the TCRdb table lists in-frame clones only, not all of them. The data hold about 260,000 clones, with about 83% observed a single time. The source material was PBMCs or T cells enriched from blood (not recorded which). These receptor sequences come from a woman between 50 and 59 years old who had recovered from COVID-19.

The chain links TRBV5-5 to TRBJ1-6; possibly TRBD1 for D (5 bases). Trimming removed 4 bases at V and 9 bases at J, with 8 bases between. CDR3 length: 12 residues. The germline CDR1 and CDR2 sequences are SGHKS and YYEKEE (reference sequence). CDR3 region: CASSIRGSPLHF. The CDR3 DNA reads as TGTGCCAGCAGCATTAGGGGTTCACCCCTCCACTTT.

The rearrangement joins TRBV3-1 (or the pseudogene TRBV3-2) to TRBJ1-1; 10 positions agree with TRBD1. The CDR3 runs to 14 residues. The trim removed 2 bases at V and 11 bases at J, leaving 8 bases unmatched. Germline CDR1 LGHDT, CDR2 YNNKEL (reference sequence). This CDR3 is CASSQTLTGGSAFF. The CDR3 region has the DNA TGTGCCAGCAGCCAAACCCTGACAGGGGGCTCCGCTTTCTTT.

The V call is TRBV2, the J call TRBJ1-4; 7 positions agree with TRBD1. Germline assignment: CDR1 SNHLY and CDR2 FYNNEI. This CDR3 is built from 14 residues. The V and J ends lost 8 bases and 1 base, in that order; junction bases with no gene match: 4. The CDR3 loop reads CASVRQGTNEKLFF. The DNA for the CDR3 is TGTGCCAGCGTACGACAGGGAACTAATGAAAAACTGTTTTTT.

The chain couples TRBV5-1 to TRBJ2-3; the D gene is possibly TRBD1 (6 bases). Germline V CDR1 and CDR2: SGHRS, YFSETQ. The CDR3 is made up of 16 amino acids. Trimming left V 1 base short and J 0 bases short, with 12 bases between. The CDR3 sequence: CASSLPRQASTDTQYF. In nucleotides, the CDR3 is TGCGCCAGCAGCTTGCCGAGACAGGCGAGCACAGATACGCAGTATTTT.

This clone was counted a single time. The rearrangement uses TRBV19 and TRBJ2-1; D is possibly TRBD2 (6 bases). This CDR3 is built from 18 residues. CDR1 is LNHDA and CDR2 is SQIVND in the germline V gene (reference sequence). Deletions cut 1 base from V and 4 bases from J, with 20 bases between. CDR3 protein: CASSIGLALTYAYNEQFF. CDR3 bases: TGTGCCAGTAGTATAGGGCTAGCGCTGACGTATGCATACAATGAGCAGTTCTTC.

This clone was recorded at least ten times. The V gene is TRBV14, the J gene TRBJ1-1; the match to TRBD1 covers 8 bases. V trimming: 3 bases; J trimming: 7 bases; junction bases outside the gene matches: 10. Germline V lookup: CDR1 SGHDN, CDR2 FVKESK. The CDR3 length is 15 residues. CDR3 coding DNA: TGTGCCAGCAGCCATGGACAGGGTCCATTAGTTGAAGCTTTCTTT. It is translated as CASSHGQGPLVEAFF.

The J gene is TRBJ1-4, the V gene TRBV7-9; D might be TRBD1 (6 bases). The V gene's germline CDR1 is SEHNR and CDR2 FQNEAQ (reference sequence). CDR3 size: 16 residues. Between the trimmed V and J ends, which lost 5 bases and 3 bases, there was a span of 16 bases. This CDR3 is CASSNLGATSNEKLFF. The CDR3 region has the DNA TGTGCCAGCAGCAACCTGGGGGCTACCTCTAATGAAAAACTGTTTTTT.

The chain uses TRBV7-3 and TRBJ2-1, with TRBD2 as a possible D gene (6 bases). The CDR3 consists of 14 residues. Trimming stripped 3 bases from V and 4 bases from J, with 10 bases between. Germline-derived CDR1 and CDR2 are SGHTA and FQGTGA. The DNA of the CDR3 is TGTGCCAGCAGCTTTGGCGGGATTTACAATGAGCAGTTCTTC. Its protein product is CASSFGGIYNEQFF.

The CDR3 is CAITKAGTYEQYF. The CDR3 nucleotides are TGTGCCATCACGAAGGCGGGTACCTACGAGCAGTACTTC. The genes are TRBV10-3 and TRBJ2-7, with D tentatively TRBD2 (5 bases). Germline values: CDR1 ENHRY, CDR2 SYGVKD. The CDR3 is made up of 13 amino acids. Trimming stripped 7 bases from V and 2 bases from J, with 12 bases between.

This clone came up once. The chain uses TRBV6-2 or TRBV6-3 and TRBJ1-6, with TRBD1 matching over 7 bases. The CDR3 has 14 amino acids. Germline V lookup: CDR1 MNHEY, CDR2 SVGEGT. V gave up 5 bases and J gave up 4 bases; unmatched junction bases: 2. Here the CDR3 reads CASSRDSYNSPLHF. The CDR3 DNA reads TGTGCCAGCAGTCGGGACAGTTATAATTCACCCCTCCACTTT.

The chain carries TRBV10-3 and TRBJ1-2; 9 bases fit TRBD1. Trimming took 0 bases from V and 3 from J; bases not matched to a gene: 2. The CDR3 sequence is 15 residues long. Germline V lookup: CDR1 ENHRY, CDR2 SYGVKD. DNA of the CDR3: TGTGCCATCAGTGAGTCGGGACAGGGTGACTATGGCTACACCTTC. This sequence encodes CAISESGQGDYGYTF.